A single sample is the source of the 8 T cell receptor beta chains below, sequenced in a study of CD4 and CD8 cells across lung adenocarcinoma regions (dated by TCRdb to the late 2010s). Library method: PCR. The sequencing machine was a HiSeq X Ten. The public sequencing data were trimmed at Q25 with fastp and processed into clonotypes with MiXCR by TCRdb, which kept only in-frame beta chains. Entries that share a CDR3 protein sequence are merged under the most common genes and DNA. The sample profile shows under 12,000 distinct CDR3 sequences; about three fifths of them were found once. The biggest ten clones account for around 90% of the sample. The sample comprised CD8+ T cells from the margin of a lung tumor. Reading the label with the study, this specimen's cell subset or site is: tumor margin region. Source of these receptors: a male donor with lung adenocarcinoma. The CD4 and CD8 labels of this study may be unreliable.

The rearrangement uses TRBV6-1 and TRBJ2-4; 8 positions agree with TRBD1. CDR3 length: 16 residues. Germline lookup yields CDR1 MNHNS and CDR2 SASEGT. The trim removed 0 bases at V and 7 bases at J, leaving 8 bases unmatched. CDR3 DNA sequence: TGTGCCAGCAGTGAAGCGGGGACAGGAGCCGGGAACATTCAGTACTTC. Encoded protein: CASSEAGTGAGNIQYF.

The genes are TRBV6-1 and TRBJ2-3; D remains ambiguous. V lost 6 bases, J lost 11 bases, and 21 bases lay in between. Germline V gene lookup returns CDR1 MNHNS and CDR2 SASEGT. This CDR3 region has 14 residues. The CDR3 loop reads CASRKAVRTDEQYF. Written as DNA, the CDR3 is TGTGCCAGCAGAAAGGCTGTGAGGACCGATGAGCAGTATTTT.

The J gene is TRBJ2-1, the V gene TRBV27; 10 nucleotides match TRBD1. Germline V gene lookup returns CDR1 MNHEY and CDR2 SMNVEV (reference sequence). The V gene end was trimmed by 5 bases and the J gene end by 3 bases; junction bases not matched to a gene: 4. This CDR3 is built from 15 residues. CDR3 DNA sequence: TGTGCCAGCAGTACCGGGACAGGGGTCTACAATGAGCAGTTCTTC. Translation: CASSTGTGVYNEQFF.

This clonotype was detected once. This rearrangement joins TRBV6-1 to TRBJ2-1; TRBD2 matches at 9 bases. With the DNA end fitting TRBJ2-7 better, the J assignment may be wrong. CDR1 and CDR2 (germline): MNHNS, SASEGT. The CDR3 length is 15 residues. DNA of the CDR3: TGTGCCAGCAGGACCGGGGCGGGGGGGACCTACGAGCAGTACTTC. As protein: CASRTGAGGTYEQYF.

Ten or more counts support this clonotype. The chain joins TRBV6-4 to TRBJ1-2; a possible D gene is TRBD1 (5 bases). V lost 10 bases, J lost 4 bases, and 25 bases lay in between. The germline gives CDR1 MRHNA, CDR2 SNTAGT. The length of the CDR3 is 16 residues. The DNA of the CDR3 is TGTGCCACCCCCAACCCGGTCGGGGCTTCGAGCTATGGCTACACCTTC. It codes for CATPNPVGASSYGYTF.

The chain is built from TRBV27 and TRBJ2-3, with a weak D call TRBD2 (5 bases). Germline CDR1 MNHEY, CDR2 SMNVEV (reference sequence). Trimming left V 5 bases short and J 3 bases short, with 21 bases between. The CDR3 consists of 17 residues. CDR3 DNA sequence: TGTGCCAGCAGTCCCCAAGGAAGCGGTAGGGAGACAGATACGCAGTATTTT. Protein product: CASSPQGSGRETDTQYF.

This rearrangement joins TRBV27 to TRBJ2-5; D is ambiguous. The J call may be mistaken, given a closer DNA end match to TRBJ2-7. The CDR3 has 16 amino acids. Germline V gives CDR1 MNHEY, CDR2 SMNVEV (reference sequence). This chain's CDR3 is CASSSFGDMKYDEQYF. DNA for the CDR3: TGTGCCAGCAGTTCCTTCGGAGACATGAAGTATGACGAGCAGTACTTC.

The chain links TRBV6-2 or TRBV6-3 to TRBJ1-2, with D unclear. The V gene's germline CDR1 is MNHEY and CDR2 SVGEGT. The V gene lost 5 bases and the J gene lost 1 base, with 11 bases spanning the gap. The CDR3 consists of 14 residues. The CDR3 protein is CASSTGPRNYGYTF. As DNA, the CDR3 is TGTGCCAGCAGTACCGGGCCCCGTAACTATGGCTACACCTTC.